One sample yielded the 12 T cell receptor beta chains listed below, sequenced in a study of somatic mutations in cytotoxic T cells in rheumatoid arthritis. The data were produced by immunoSEQ multiplex PCR, yet TCRdb's version contains in-frame clones alone and is incomplete. The table includes around 29,000 clones, more than 75% detected once. The sample consisted of CD8+ T cells sorted from blood. Source of these receptors: an adult with rheumatoid arthritis.

V usage is TRBV27 and J usage is TRBJ1-1; D unresolved. Trimming pared 9 bases from V and 3 bases from J, leaving 14 bases between. The CDR3 extends over 13 amino acids. CDR1 is MNHEY, CDR2 SMNVEV, per germline (reference sequence). The CDR3 DNA reads TGTGCCAGTGGTTCTCAGGTGTACACTGAAGCTTTCTTT. Protein: CASGSQVYTEAFF.

This chain connects TRBV4-1 to TRBJ2-1; D may be TRBD1 (6 bases). V dropped 1 base and J dropped 0 bases, with 25 bases sitting between them. Germline loops: CDR1 MGHRA, CDR2 YSYEKL. There are 21 residues in the CDR3. The CDR3 region is CASSQGGVAGAPFSSYNEQFF. The CDR3 DNA is TGCGCCAGCAGCCAAGGAGGGGTGGCAGGGGCGCCCTTCAGCTCCTACAATGAGCAGTTCTTC.

The J gene is TRBJ1-4, the V gene TRBV5-5; 10 bases align to TRBD1. Trimming removed 5 bases from V and 8 bases from J; junction bases left unmatched: 9. The V gene's germline CDR1 is SGHKS and CDR2 YYEKEE (reference sequence). CDR3 length: 15 amino acids. For the CDR3, the DNA is TGTGCCAGCAGTCGTCGGACAGGGGGGGAGGAAAAACTGTTTTTT. Translating gives CASSRRTGGEEKLFF. Full variable domain (rest looked up from reference TRBV5-5 and TRBJ1-4): DAGVTQSPTHLIKTRGQQVTLRCSPISGHKSVSWYQQVLGQGPQFIFQYYEKEERGRGNFPDRFSARQFPNYSSELNVNALLLGDSALYLCASSRRTGGEEKLFFGSGTQLSVL.

This clone was seen a handful of times. CDR3 residues: CAISAEISTDTQYF. CDR3 coding DNA: TGTGCCATCAGCGCGGAGATTAGCACAGATACGCAGTATTTT. The V call is TRBV10-3, the J call TRBJ2-3; D is unclear. V was shortened by 6 bases and J by 0 bases, with 10 bases between the two germline ends. The CDR3 consists of 14 residues. Germline V CDR1 and CDR2: ENHRY, SYGVKD.

The rearrangement uses TRBV28 and TRBJ2-7; no clear D gene. V dropped 3 bases and J dropped 5 bases, with 5 bases sitting between them. The CDR3 has 11 amino acids. CDR1 is MDHEN and CDR2 is SYDVKM in the germline V gene. The CDR3 loop reads CASSLLDEQYF. In nucleotides, the CDR3 is TGTGCCAGCAGTTTGCTGGACGAGCAGTACTTC. Supplemented by reference TRBV28 and TRBJ2-7, the full variable domain reads DVKVTQSSRYLVKRTGEKVFLECVQDMDHENMFWYRQDPGLGLRLIYFSYDVKMKEKGDIPEGYSVSREKKERFSLILESASTNQTSMYLCASSLLDEQYFGPGTRLTVT.

This clone was detected only once. The rearrangement joins TRBV5-1 to TRBJ2-2; D might be TRBD1 (5 bases). CDR3 length: 17 amino acids. Trimming took off 1 base at V and 3 bases at J, with 16 bases between the two ends. The germline CDR1 and CDR2 sequences are SGHRS and YFSETQ. In nucleotides, the CDR3 is TGCGCCAGCAGCTTGAAGGGCAGGGTGTTTGACACCGGGGAGCTGTTTTTT. Translating it yields CASSLKGRVFDTGELFF.

The V gene is TRBV5-6, the J gene TRBJ2-5; D might be TRBD1 (5 bases). Looked up from germline, CDR1 is SGHDT and CDR2 is YYEEEE. Deletions cut 5 bases from V and 2 bases from J, with 13 bases between. This CDR3 is 14 amino acids long. The DNA for the CDR3 is TGTGCCAGCAGTGCATCGACAGTTCAAGAGACCCAGTACTTC. As protein: CASSASTVQETQYF.

The gene calls are TRBV28 and TRBJ1-1, with D perhaps matching TRBD1 (5 bases). This CDR3 spans 14 amino acids. CDR1 is MDHEN and CDR2 is SYDVKM in the germline V gene. V lost 3 bases to trimming and J lost 1 base, with 9 bases between them. The CDR3 is CASSLWGGNTEAFF. The CDR3 DNA reads TGTGCCAGCAGTTTGTGGGGGGGGAACACTGAAGCTTTCTTT.

The chain joins TRBV6-6 to TRBJ2-5, with 7 bases fitting TRBD1. The DNA matches TRBJ2-7 better at its end, which makes the J call doubtful. This CDR3 has 15 residues. The germline CDR1 and CDR2 sequences are MNHNY and SVGAGI (reference sequence). The CDR3 nucleotides read TGTGCCAGCAGTTCGACAGGGTTAGACTCCTACGAGCAGTACTTC. It is translated as CASSSTGLDSYEQYF.

The chain combines TRBV4-1 with TRBJ1-1, with D unresolved. The V gene's germline CDR1 is MGHRA and CDR2 YSYEKL. V gave up 0 bases and J gave up 0 bases, with 2 bases separating them. This CDR3 region has 13 residues. The CDR3 bases are TGCGCCAGCAGCCAAGATCTGAACACTGAAGCTTTCTTT. Translation gives CASSQDLNTEAFF.

The V gene is TRBV29-1, the J gene TRBJ1-2, with a weak D call TRBD1 (6 bases). CDR3 size: 15 residues. Germline CDR1 SQVTM, CDR2 ANQGSEA. V lost 0 bases and J lost 4, with 15 bases in between. As DNA, the CDR3 is TGCAGCGTTGAAGATCGAGCGACAGGCGGCTATGGCTACACCTTC. Amino acid sequence: CSVEDRATGGYGYTF.

The V gene is TRBV6-5, the J gene TRBJ2-7; perhaps TRBD1 as D (5 bases). This CDR3 region has 11 residues. Trimming shortened V by 10 bases and J by 2 bases, and 9 bases separated the two germline ends. Germline lookup yields CDR1 MNHEY and CDR2 SVGAGI. The CDR3 sequence: CATRQTYEQYF. The CDR3, as DNA: TGTGCCACCCGACAGACCTACGAGCAGTACTTC.